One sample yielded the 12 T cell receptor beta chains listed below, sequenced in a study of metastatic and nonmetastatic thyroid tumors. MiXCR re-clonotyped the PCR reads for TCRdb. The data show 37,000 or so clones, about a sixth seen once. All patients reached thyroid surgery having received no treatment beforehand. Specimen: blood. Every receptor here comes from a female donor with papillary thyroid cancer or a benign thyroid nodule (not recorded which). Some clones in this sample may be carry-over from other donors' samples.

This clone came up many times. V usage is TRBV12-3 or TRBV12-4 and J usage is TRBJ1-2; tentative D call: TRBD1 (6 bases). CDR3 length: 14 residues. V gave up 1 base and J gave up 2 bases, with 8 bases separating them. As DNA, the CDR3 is TGTGCCAGCAGTTTAGGGACAGTAAACTATGGCTACACCTTC. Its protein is CASSLGTVNYGYTF.

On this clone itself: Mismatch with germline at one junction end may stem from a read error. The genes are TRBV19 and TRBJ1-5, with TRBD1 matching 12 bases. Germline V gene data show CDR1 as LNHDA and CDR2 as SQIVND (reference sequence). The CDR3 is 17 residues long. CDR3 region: CATQPSPGQGASEPKHF. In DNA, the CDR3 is TGTGCCACTCAACCCAGCCCGGGACAGGGGGCCTCTGAGCCCAAGCATTTT.

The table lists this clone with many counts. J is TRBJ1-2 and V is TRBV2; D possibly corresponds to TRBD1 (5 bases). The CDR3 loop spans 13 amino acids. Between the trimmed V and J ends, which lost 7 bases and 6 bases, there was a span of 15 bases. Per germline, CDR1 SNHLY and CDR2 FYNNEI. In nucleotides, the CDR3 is TGTGCCAGCACATTTGGTTCAGGGAATGGCTACACCTTC. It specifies CASTFGSGNGYTF.

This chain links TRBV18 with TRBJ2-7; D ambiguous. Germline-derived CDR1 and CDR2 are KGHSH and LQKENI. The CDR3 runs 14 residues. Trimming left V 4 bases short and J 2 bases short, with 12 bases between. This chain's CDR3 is CASSLRQGPYEQYF. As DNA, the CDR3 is TGTGCCAGCTCACTAAGACAAGGACCCTACGAGCAGTACTTC.

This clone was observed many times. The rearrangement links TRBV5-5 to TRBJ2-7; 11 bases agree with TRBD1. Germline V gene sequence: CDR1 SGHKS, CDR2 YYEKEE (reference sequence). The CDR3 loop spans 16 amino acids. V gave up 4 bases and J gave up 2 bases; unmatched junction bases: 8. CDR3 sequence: CASSVPGQGVPYEQYF. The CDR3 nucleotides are TGTGCCAGCAGCGTACCGGGACAGGGGGTGCCCTACGAGCAGTACTTC.

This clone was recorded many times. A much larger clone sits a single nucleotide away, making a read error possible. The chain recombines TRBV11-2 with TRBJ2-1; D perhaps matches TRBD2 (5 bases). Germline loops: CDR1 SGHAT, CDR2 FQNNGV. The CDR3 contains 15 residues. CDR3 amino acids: CVSSYSDSSYNEQFF. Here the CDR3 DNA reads TGTGTCAGCAGCTACTCGGACTCCTCCTACAATGAGCAGTTCTTC.

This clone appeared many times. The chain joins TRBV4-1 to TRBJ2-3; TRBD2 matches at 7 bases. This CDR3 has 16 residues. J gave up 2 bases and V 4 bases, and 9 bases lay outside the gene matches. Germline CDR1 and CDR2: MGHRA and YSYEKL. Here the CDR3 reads CASSPKGAGNTDTQYF. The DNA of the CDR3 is TGCGCCAGCAGCCCCAAAGGAGCGGGGAACACAGATACGCAGTATTTT.

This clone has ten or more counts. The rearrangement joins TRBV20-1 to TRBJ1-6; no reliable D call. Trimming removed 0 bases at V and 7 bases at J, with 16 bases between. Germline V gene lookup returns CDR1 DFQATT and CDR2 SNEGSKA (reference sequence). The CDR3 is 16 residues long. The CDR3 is CSARDGVSGSNSPLHF. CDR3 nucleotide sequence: TGCAGTGCTAGAGATGGTGTAAGCGGATCCAATTCACCCCTCCACTTT.

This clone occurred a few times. This chain's CDR3 is CASSDSINRRGANVLTF. The CDR3 DNA reads as TGTGCCAGCAGTGACTCTATTAATAGGCGTGGGGCCAACGTCCTGACTTTC. The genes are TRBV6-4 and TRBJ2-6; D is undetermined. CDR3 size: 17 residues. Germline V gene sequence: CDR1 MRHNA, CDR2 SNTAGT. Between the trimmed V and J ends, which lost 0 bases and 3 bases, there was a span of 12 bases.

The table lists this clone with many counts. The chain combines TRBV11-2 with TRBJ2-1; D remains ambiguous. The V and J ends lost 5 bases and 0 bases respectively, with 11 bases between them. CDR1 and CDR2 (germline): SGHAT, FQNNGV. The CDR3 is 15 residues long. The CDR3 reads CASSATHSSYNEQFF. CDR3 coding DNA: TGTGCCAGCAGCGCAACCCATAGCTCCTACAATGAGCAGTTCTTC.

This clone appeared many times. The CDR3: CASRGPILATDTQYF. CDR3 DNA: TGTGCCAGCAGGGGACCCATACTAGCGACAGATACGCAGTATTTT. The V call is TRBV6-1, the J call TRBJ2-3; 7 nucleotides line up with TRBD2. Looked up from germline, CDR1 is MNHNS and CDR2 is SASEGT. V shed 6 bases and J 3 bases; nucleotides not matched to a gene: 9. This CDR3 region has 15 residues.

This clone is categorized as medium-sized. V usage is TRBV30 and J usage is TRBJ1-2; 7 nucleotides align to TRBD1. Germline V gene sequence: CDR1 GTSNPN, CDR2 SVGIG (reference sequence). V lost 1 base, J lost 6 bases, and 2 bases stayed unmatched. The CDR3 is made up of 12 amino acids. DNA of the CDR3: TGTGCCTGGAGTGGAGACAGGGATGGCTACACCTTC. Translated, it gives CAWSGDRDGYTF.